This is a list of T cell receptor beta chains from one sample in a study of technical replicates of blood from a few donors. TCRdb's table, derived via immunoSEQ multiplex PCR, lists solely in-frame clones and lacks some. The sample yields almost 90,000 clones, over 85% seen once. Sequenced: T cells isolated from PBMCs. The origin of the receptors is a human donor in good health. Each CDR3 is given with its conserved first and last residue. The D gene is left open where the match is weak. Size is stated for part of the rows, as once, few or many counts, or as a class when the clone is expanded.

J gene: TRBJ2-1; D gene: -; clone size: -; V gene: TRBV21-1; CDR3 DNA: TGTGCCAGCAGCAAAGGTGCTAGCGGGGTCAACAATGAGCAGTTCTTC; CDR3 protein: CASSKGASGVNNEQFF
J gene: TRBJ2-5; D gene: TRBD1; clone size: -; V gene: TRBV28; CDR3 DNA: TGTGCCAGCAGTGCAATGAGGGGGACAGGGGATACAGAGACCCAGTACTTC; CDR3 protein: CASSAMRGTGDTETQYF
J gene: TRBJ2-2; D gene: -; clone size: -; V gene: TRBV5-4; CDR3 DNA: TGTGCCAGCAGCTTGGGTCAGGGGAGCACCGGGGAGCTGTTTTTT; CDR3 protein: CASSLGQGSTGELFF
J gene: TRBJ2-7; D gene: -; clone size: -; V gene: TRBV27; CDR3 DNA: TGTGCCAGCAGTTTCCTAGGTGGGTCCAACCCCTACTACGAGCAGTACTTC; CDR3 protein: CASSFLGGSNPYYEQYF
J gene: TRBJ2-3; D gene: -; clone size: -; V gene: TRBV19; CDR3 DNA: TGTGCCAGCACCCCAGGGGATTATAGCACAGATACGCAGTATTTT; CDR3 protein: CASTPGDYSTDTQYF
J gene: TRBJ2-3; D gene: -; clone size: -; V gene: TRBV7-9; CDR3 DNA: TGTGCCAGCAGCTTAGACGGGACAGATACGCAGTATTTT; CDR3 protein: CASSLDGTDTQYF
J gene: TRBJ1-2; D gene: -; clone size: -; V gene: TRBV5-6; CDR3 DNA: TGTGCCAGCAGCTTGGCCAGGGCCCAGTGGTATGGCTACACCTTC; CDR3 protein: CASSLARAQWYGYTF
J gene: TRBJ2-7; D gene: -; clone size: -; V gene: TRBV9; CDR3 DNA: TGTGCCAGCAGCGTAGCTTCAGGTCAGTTCGCCTACGAGCAGTACTTC; CDR3 protein: CASSVASGQFAYEQYF
J gene: TRBJ1-4; D gene: -; clone size: -; V gene: TRBV19; CDR3 DNA: TGTGCCAGTAGTGTTGCAGGGTTCGGTAGTGAAAAACTGTTTTTT; CDR3 protein: CASSVAGFGSEKLFF
J gene: TRBJ2-1; D gene: TRBD2; clone size: -; V gene: TRBV6-1; CDR3 DNA: TGTGCCAGCAGTGATAGGGTAGCGGGGTCCTACAATGAGCAGTTCTTC; CDR3 protein: CASSDRVAGSYNEQFF
J gene: TRBJ2-4; D gene: -; clone size: -; V gene: TRBV30; CDR3 DNA: TGTGCCTGGAGTGCGACAGGACTAGCCAAAAACATTCAGTACTTC; CDR3 protein: CAWSATGLAKNIQYF
J gene: TRBJ2-7; D gene: -; clone size: -; V gene: TRBV27; CDR3 DNA: TGTGCCAGCAGTTTGACAGGCGCCTACGAGCAGTACTTC; CDR3 protein: CASSLTGAYEQYF
J gene: TRBJ2-1; D gene: TRBD1; clone size: -; V gene: TRBV2; CDR3 DNA: TGTGCCAGCTTTAGGGACAGGGGCAATGAGCAGTTCTTC; CDR3 protein: CASFRDRGNEQFF
J gene: TRBJ2-7; D gene: TRBD2; clone size: once; V gene: TRBV28; CDR3 DNA: TGTGCCAGCAGTTTAGTCCTAGCGGGAGGCTCCTACGAGCAGTACTTC; CDR3 protein: CASSLVLAGGSYEQYF
J gene: TRBJ1-3; D gene: TRBD1; clone size: -; V gene: TRBV11-2; CDR3 DNA: TGTGCCAGCAGCACGCGGACAGGGGAGAATTCTGGAAACACCATATATTTT; CDR3 protein: CASSTRTGENSGNTIYF
J gene: TRBJ1-2; D gene: -; clone size: -; V gene: TRBV27; CDR3 DNA: TGTGCCAGCAGGAAGACAGGTGGCAACTATGGCTACACCTTC; CDR3 protein: CASRKTGGNYGYTF